A single TCR beta chain is shown here with its context. Its antigen remains unidentified. No base quality information exists; no much larger clone differs at one position. This record comes from a study of blood T cell repertoires in COVID-19 (TCRdb year 2020). Context from the whole study: Samples from collaborators originated in the United States, Italy and Spain and spanned both the acute and convalescent phases of COVID-19. The sample metadata nearly always contained a de-identified subject ID, COVID-19 status, age in years and sex. The material from the prospective study consisted of cDNA or gDNA derived from T cells, B-cell-depleted T cells, or PBMCs. A freely available public database, intended as a resource for researchers studying the immune response to SARS-CoV-2, is where the repertoires were released. Where available, HLA class I and class II types were taken from metadata supplied by the sample provider and were not determined by assay-based typing. The dataset comprised deeply sampled blood TCRbeta repertoires from subjects exposed to, actively infected with, or recovered from COVID-19. The samples were drawn from the first 160 participants of the ongoing ImmuneRACE study and from over 950 subjects provided by 6 global collaborators.

The immunoSEQ Assay, a bias-controlled multiplex PCR, was used to amplify TCRbeta CDR3 regions from genomic DNA. The study's processing was this. Within the assay, amplification of reference gene primers was used to estimate how many nucleated cells each sample contained. Sequence reads were collapsed and filtered to measure the absolute abundance of every unique TCRbeta CDR3 rearrangement. For each sample, productive Simpson clonality was calculated by taking the square root of Simpson's diversity index across productive rearrangements. The table was pulled from immuneACCESS by TCRdb, which kept in-frame rearrangements only. Such tables lose some clones; where checked, under half of the loss comes from unresolved V genes, and the rest has no known cause. That table gives V, J and clone size, and the DNA gave D and trimming. For this sample there are about 58,000 clones; 89% appear just once. Roughly an eighth of the sample comes from the top ten.

The collaborating institutions used their own protocols to collect whole blood in K2EDTA tubes. For TCRbeta analysis, collaborators shipped samples in one of three forms: frozen whole blood, isolated PBMCs, or DNA extracted from either of those sample types. After removal of 5 bases from V and 3 bases from J, the junction retains 12 bases not matched to a gene. CDR1 and CDR2 are drawn from the germline V gene: SGHTA, FQGNSA. Spanning cysteine to phenylalanine, the CDR3 consists of 17 amino acids. Only the CDR3 region is kept as DNA, spanning 51 bases read in frame from base 1. Findings and caveats that apply to the study as a whole: How much clinical and demographic metadata was included differed by source and by participant, and the metadata was provided uncurated.

This sequence was found in a woman in her fifties or sixties with active COVID-19. The sequenced material came from peripheral blood. The V gene is TRBV7-2 and the J gene is TRBJ1-1, and 10 junctional nucleotides match TRBD1. The base sequence is TGTGCCAGCAGCCCGAGGGGGACAGGGGTCGGAGACACTGAAGCTTTCTTT. Its protein product is CASSPRGTGVGDTEAFF.